Following are 9 T cell receptor beta chains from one sample sequenced in a study of blood T cell repertoires in COVID-19. Clones were read by immunoSEQ multiplex PCR, and TCRdb kept only the in-frame ones, dropping some. The data show approximately 300,000 clones, roughly 80% seen once. Sequencing input: peripheral blood. The receptors derive from a person aged 70 to 80 with COVID-19, enrolled during active disease.

The rearrangement uses TRBV6-2 or TRBV6-3 and TRBJ2-4; 8 bases align to TRBD2. From germline, CDR1 is MNHEY and CDR2 SVGEGT. This CDR3 region has 15 residues. With 5 bases clipped from V and 9 bases from J, the junction kept 12 bases outside the gene matches. The CDR3 sequence: CASSPESGSFGIQYF. CDR3 sequence (DNA): TGTGCCAGCAGTCCAGAGAGCGGGAGTTTCGGCATTCAGTACTTC.

V is TRBV4-3 and J is TRBJ2-7; a weak D match, TRBD2 (6 bases). The CDR3 is 13 amino acids. V dropped 2 bases and J dropped 5 bases, with 10 bases sitting between them. The germline gives CDR1 LGHNA, CDR2 YSLEER. The CDR3, as DNA: TGCGCCAGCAGCCAACGGCTAGCGAACGAGCAGTACTTC. It encodes CASSQRLANEQYF.

This chain uses TRBV3-1 (or the pseudogene TRBV3-2) with TRBJ1-5, with 9 bases lining up with TRBD1. This CDR3 comprises 14 residues. CDR1 is LGHDT, CDR2 YNNKEL, per germline (reference sequence). Trimming at V came to 2 bases and at J to 5 bases, leaving 1 base not matched to a gene. CDR3 nucleotides: TGTGCCAGCAGCCAACGGACAGGGGATCAGCCCCAGCATTTT. It is translated as CASSQRTGDQPQHF.

The rearrangement uses TRBV9 and TRBJ1-4, with D perhaps TRBD1 (5 bases). The CDR3 has 15 amino acids. Trimming removed 5 bases from V and 5 bases from J, with 16 bases in between. Germline V gives CDR1 SGDLS, CDR2 YYNGEE. The CDR3 region is CASSLSIGANEKLFF. DNA for the CDR3: TGTGCCAGCAGTCTTTCCATAGGGGCAAATGAAAAACTGTTTTTT.

The chain has TRBV11-3 and TRBJ2-3, with TRBD2 matching over 9 bases. The junction had 8 bases not matched to a gene; V was cut back by 4 bases and J by 3 bases. There are 16 residues in the CDR3. Germline V gene sequence: CDR1 SGHNT, CDR2 YENEEA. CDR3 residues: CASSSRGSGRTDTQYF. DNA of the CDR3: TGTGCCAGCAGCTCCCGAGGTAGCGGGAGAACAGATACGCAGTATTTT.

This chain joins TRBV4-2 and TRBJ2-2; D remains unclear. CDR1 is LGHNA and CDR2 is YNFKEQ in the germline V gene. Trimming removed 0 bases from V and 8 bases from J, with 4 bases in between. The CDR3 loop spans 12 amino acids. The CDR3 spells CASSQELGELFF. For the CDR3, the DNA is TGTGCCAGCAGCCAAGAACTGGGGGAGCTGTTTTTT.

The rearrangement links TRBV18 to TRBJ2-3, with no clear D. The germline V and J ends were trimmed by 2 bases and 4 bases, with 7 bases remaining between them. This CDR3 region has 13 residues. Germline V gene sequence: CDR1 KGHSH, CDR2 LQKENI. As DNA, the CDR3 is TGTGCCAGCTCACCAGAGGTGGCAGATACGCAGTATTTT. This translates into CASSPEVADTQYF.

V usage is TRBV19 and J usage is TRBJ2-1; tentative D call: TRBD2 (6 bases). Looked up from germline, CDR1 is LNHDA and CDR2 is SQIVND (reference sequence). The CDR3 has 16 residues. V gave up 4 bases and J gave up 6 bases, with 19 bases separating them. The CDR3 DNA reads as TGTGCCAGTAGTAATCTTTTAAGCGGGCCGTTCAATGAGCAGTTCTTC. This codes for CASSNLLSGPFNEQFF.

With respect to this clone: This CDR3 is also generated by other DNA sequences in the sample. The V and J genes are TRBV11-3 and TRBJ2-1, with 8 bases matching TRBD2. The junction had 4 bases not matched to a gene; V was cut back by 2 bases and J by 4 bases. Germline V CDR1 and CDR2: SGHNT, YENEEA. The CDR3 spans 15 residues. CDR3: CASSLRASGYNEQFF. For the CDR3, the DNA is TGTGCCAGCAGCTTACGGGCTAGCGGGTACAATGAGCAGTTCTTC.